This TCR beta chain appears in the sequencing data of a study of T cell responses to AZD1222 COVID-19 vaccine. Study details: Both about-4-week and about-12-week second-dose recipients were combined. Overall study results and limits: Researchers took repertoire samples only after the peak T cell response had come.

Remarks on this clone: Its specificity is not known.

After removal of 2 bases from V and 6 bases from J, the junction contained 3 bases not matched to a gene. The CDR3 covers 13 residues. Germline lookup yields CDR1 MDHEN and CDR2 SYDVKM. Clones were read by immunoSEQ multiplex PCR, and TCRdb kept only the in-frame ones, dropping some. This table has under 300,000 clones, more than 85% appearing once. This rearrangement joins TRBV28 to TRBJ2-5; 7 bases agree with TRBD1. The receptor was isolated from an adult in good health. The material sequenced was peripheral blood, taken on day 0 of AZD1222 vaccination. CDR3 loop: CASSLKGAKTQYF. The DNA for the CDR3 is TGTGCCAGCAGTTTAAAGGGGGCGAAGACCCAGTACTTC.